The rows below give T cell receptor beta chains drawn from one sample of a study of T cell changes during pregnancy in multiple sclerosis. Method: immunoSEQ multiplex PCR; TCRdb's copy keeps in-frame clones and lacks some. The profile shows about 77,000 clones, over 75% of them singletons. This material consisted of peripheral blood, taken before pregnancy. The receptor source for this set is a female donor with multiple sclerosis, enrolled in a pregnancy study. The CDR3 runs from the conserved cysteine through the conserved F or W. The D gene is left open where the match is weak. Clone sizes are given selectively: once, few, many, or a class where the clone is expanded.

TRBD2,once,TRBJ2-1,TRBV11-1,CASSWTSVHSYNEQFF
TRBD1,-,TRBJ1-1,TRBV29-1,CSVARGQTNTEAFF
TRBD2,-,TRBJ2-1,TRBV28,CASSLVWGERGQKKQFF
-,-,TRBJ1-4,TRBV30,CAWRARGRHYEKLFF
TRBD2,-,TRBJ2-3,TRBV4-3,CASSQGAGGLDTQYF
-,-,TRBJ1-1,TRBV2,CASRKGGATPSDTEAFF
-,-,TRBJ1-2,TRBV6-6,CASSPGNYGYTF
-,-,TRBJ1-2,TRBV5-6,CASSWSSSGYTF
-,-,TRBJ1-1,TRBV7-8,CASSFRLGQGGTEAFF
TRBD1,medium-sized,TRBJ1-1,TRBV6-1,CASSESPDWTGVRTEAFF
-,-,TRBJ1-2,TRBV2,CASSYGQLYGYTF
-,-,TRBJ2-5,TRBV5-1,CASSGEGETQYF
TRBD1,-,TRBJ2-5,TRBV18,CASSPPNIQGETQYF